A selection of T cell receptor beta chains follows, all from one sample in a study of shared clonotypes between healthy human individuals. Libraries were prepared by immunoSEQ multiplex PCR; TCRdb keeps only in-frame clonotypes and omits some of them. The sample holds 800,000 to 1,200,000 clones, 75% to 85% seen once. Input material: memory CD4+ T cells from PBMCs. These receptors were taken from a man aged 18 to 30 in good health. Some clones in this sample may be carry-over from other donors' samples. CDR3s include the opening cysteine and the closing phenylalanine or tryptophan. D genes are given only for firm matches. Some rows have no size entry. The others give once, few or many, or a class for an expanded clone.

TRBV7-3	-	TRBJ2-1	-	CASSLGSPSNEQFF	TGTGCCAGCAGCTTGGGATCGCCTAGCAATGAGCAGTTCTTC
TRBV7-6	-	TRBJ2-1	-	CASSLGREVLVNEQFF	TGTGCCAGCAGCTTAGGGAGGGAGGTATTAGTGAATGAGCAGTTCTTC
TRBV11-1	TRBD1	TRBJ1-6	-	CASSRLRDRGSLASPLHF	TGTGCCAGCAGCCGTCTCCGGGACAGGGGAAGCCTGGCTTCACCCCTCCACTTT
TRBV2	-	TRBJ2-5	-	CASRGSGGLGTQYF	TGTGCCAGCAGGGGGTCGGGTGGCCTCGGGACCCAGTACTTC
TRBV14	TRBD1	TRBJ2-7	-	CASSLGDRGSYEQYF	TGTGCCAGCAGCCTAGGAGACAGGGGATCTTACGAGCAGTACTTC
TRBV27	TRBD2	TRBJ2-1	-	CASSSPHKAGGYLGEQFF	TGTGCCAGCAGCTCACCCCACAAAGCGGGGGGGTACTTAGGCGAGCAGTTCTTC
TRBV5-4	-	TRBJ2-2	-	CASSLAGSTGELFF	TGTGCCAGCAGCCTGGCAGGGAGCACCGGGGAGCTGTTTTTT
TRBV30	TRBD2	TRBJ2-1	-	CAWSLGGSGIYNEQFF	TGTGCCTGGAGCCTCGGCGGTAGCGGGATATACAATGAGCAGTTCTTC
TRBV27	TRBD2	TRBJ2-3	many	CASKVSGRGGTDTQYF	TGTGCCAGCAAGGTTAGCGGGAGAGGGGGCACAGATACGCAGTATTTT
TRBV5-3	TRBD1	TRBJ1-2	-	CARSLVTGGAYGYTF	TGTGCCAGAAGCTTGGTTACAGGGGGGGCCTATGGCTACACCTTC
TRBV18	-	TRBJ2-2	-	CASSPQHLGTGELFF	TGTGCCAGCTCACCACAGCACTTAGGGACCGGGGAGCTGTTTTTT
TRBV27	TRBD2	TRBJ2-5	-	CASSRWGGTQYF	TGTGCCAGCAGCCGGTGGGGGGGGACCCAGTACTTC
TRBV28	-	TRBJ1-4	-	CASSYPIVPGNEKLFF	TGTGCCAGCAGTTACCCTATTGTCCCGGGGAATGAAAAACTGTTTTTT
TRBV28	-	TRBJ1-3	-	CASSLWQGNTIYF	TGTGCCAGCAGTTTATGGCAGGGGAACACCATATATTTT
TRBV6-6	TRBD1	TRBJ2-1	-	CASTLPGQGIHEQFF	TGTGCCAGCACCCTCCCGGGACAGGGGATCCATGAGCAGTTCTTC
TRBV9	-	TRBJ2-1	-	CASSAGSYNEQFF	TGTGCCAGCAGCGCCGGATCCTACAATGAGCAGTTCTTC
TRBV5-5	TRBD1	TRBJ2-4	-	CASSLEQGAENIQYF	TGTGCCAGCAGCTTGGAGCAGGGGGCGGAGAACATTCAGTACTTC
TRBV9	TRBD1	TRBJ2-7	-	CASSVPGQGTTPSYEQYF	TGTGCCAGCAGCGTTCCGGGACAGGGGACAACCCCCTCCTACGAGCAGTACTTC
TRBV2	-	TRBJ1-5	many	CASSPAPRTPQHF	TGTGCCAGCAGCCCCGCCCCCCGCACGCCCCAGCATTTT
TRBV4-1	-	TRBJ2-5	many	CASSKGLQEETQYF	TGCGCCAGCAGCAAAGGGTTACAAGAAGAGACCCAGTACTTC
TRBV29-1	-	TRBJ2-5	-	CSVSRGFQETQYF	TGCAGCGTCTCGAGGGGTTTCCAAGAGACCCAGTACTTC
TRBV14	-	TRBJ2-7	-	CASSPLGWEVSYEQYF	TGTGCCAGCAGCCCCCTGGGGTGGGAGGTTTCCTACGAGCAGTACTTC
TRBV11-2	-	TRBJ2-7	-	CASSLDLISLREQYF	TGTGCCAGCAGCTTAGATCTCATTAGCCTGAGGGAGCAGTACTTC
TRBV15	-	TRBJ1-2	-	CATSRDLTSGGNYGYTF	TGTGCCACCAGCAGAGATTTAACATCCGGGGGGAACTATGGCTACACCTTC
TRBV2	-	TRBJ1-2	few	CASRGPYGYTF	TGTGCCAGCAGGGGACCCTATGGCTACACCTTC
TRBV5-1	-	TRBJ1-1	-	CASSLDWGRRTEAFF	TGCGCCAGCAGCTTGGACTGGGGGCGTAGGACTGAAGCTTTCTTT
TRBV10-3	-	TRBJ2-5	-	CAISESLTQETQYF	TGTGCCATCAGTGAGTCTTTGACCCAAGAGACCCAGTACTTC
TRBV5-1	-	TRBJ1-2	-	CASSLEAGLSGYTF	TGCGCCAGCAGCTTGGAGGCCGGCTTGTCGGGCTACACCTTC
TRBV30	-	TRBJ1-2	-	CAWSVNSRRGHTF	TGTGCCTGGAGTGTTAACAGCCGTAGGGGCCACACCTTC
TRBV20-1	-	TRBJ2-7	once	CSARDWGEEYF	TGCAGTGCTAGAGATTGGGGGGAGGAGTACTTC
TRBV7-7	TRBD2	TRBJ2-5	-	CASSTSGSSGETQYF	TGTGCCAGCAGCACGAGCGGGAGCTCGGGAGAGACCCAGTACTTC
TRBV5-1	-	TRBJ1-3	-	CASSLEGGSGNTIYF	TGCGCCAGCAGCTTGGAGGGAGGCTCTGGAAACACCATATATTTT
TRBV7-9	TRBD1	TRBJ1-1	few	CASSPKGQTQNTEAFF	TGTGCCAGCAGCCCAAAGGGACAGACTCAGAACACTGAAGCTTTCTTT
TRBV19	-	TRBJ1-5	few	CASSRGDQPQHF	TGTGCCAGTAGTAGGGGCGATCAGCCCCAGCATTTT
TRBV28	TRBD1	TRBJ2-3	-	CASSLYQRTAHRGRDTQYF	TGTGCCAGCAGTTTATATCAACGGACAGCCCACAGGGGGAGAGATACGCAGTATTTT
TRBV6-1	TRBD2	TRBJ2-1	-	CASTSGGSSYNEQFF	TGTGCCAGCACTAGCGGGGGCAGCTCCTACAATGAGCAGTTCTTC
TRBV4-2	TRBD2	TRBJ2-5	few	CASSWTSGTQETQYF	TGTGCCAGCAGCTGGACTAGCGGGACCCAAGAGACCCAGTACTTC
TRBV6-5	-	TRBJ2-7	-	CASSYRPNEQYF	TGTGCCAGCAGTTACCGTCCGAACGAGCAGTACTTC
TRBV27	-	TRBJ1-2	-	CASSYQGGLGYTF	TGTGCCAGCAGTTATCAGGGAGGCCTGGGCTACACCTTC
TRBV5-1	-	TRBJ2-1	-	CASSLLASYNEQFF	TGCGCCAGCAGCTTGTTGGCTAGTTACAATGAGCAGTTCTTC
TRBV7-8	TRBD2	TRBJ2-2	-	CASSLTSGRAGDTGELFF	TGTGCCAGCAGCCTCACTAGCGGGAGGGCCGGGGACACCGGGGAGCTGTTTTTT
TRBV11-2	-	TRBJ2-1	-	CASSLMGLPVNEQFF	TGTGCCAGCAGCTTGATGGGTCTACCCGTCAATGAGCAGTTCTTC
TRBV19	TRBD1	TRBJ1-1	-	CASAWGTGGSNTEAFF	TGTGCCAGTGCTTGGGGGACAGGGGGCTCGAACACTGAAGCTTTCTTT
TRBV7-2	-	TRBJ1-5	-	CASSLWAASSNQPQHF	TGTGCCAGCAGCTTATGGGCAGCCTCGAGCAATCAGCCCCAGCATTTT
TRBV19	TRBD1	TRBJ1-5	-	CASRWATGGRSNQPQHF	TGTGCCAGTAGATGGGCCACAGGGGGCAGGAGCAATCAGCCCCAGCATTTT
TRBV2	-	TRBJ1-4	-	CASSGEHFNEKLFF	TGTGCCAGCAGTGGGGAGCACTTTAATGAAAAACTGTTTTTT
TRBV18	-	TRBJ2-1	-	CASSPGINNEQFF	TGTGCCAGCTCACCCGGGATCAACAATGAGCAGTTCTTC
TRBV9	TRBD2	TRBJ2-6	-	CASSLYPSGIVAGANVLTF	TGTGCCAGCAGCTTATACCCAAGCGGGATAGTCGCTGGGGCCAACGTCCTGACTTTC
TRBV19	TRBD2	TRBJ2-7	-	CASSTQSGRENREQYF	TGTGCCAGTAGTACCCAAAGCGGGAGGGAAAACCGCGAGCAGTACTTC
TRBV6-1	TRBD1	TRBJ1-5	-	CASSRTGDYQPQHF	TGTGCCAGCTCGCGGACAGGGGATTATCAGCCCCAGCATTTT
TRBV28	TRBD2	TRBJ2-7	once	CASSLGGAFYEQYF	TGTGCCAGCAGCCTCGGGGGGGCTTTCTACGAGCAGTACTTC
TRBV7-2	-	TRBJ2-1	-	CASSLRSGVTYNEQFF	TGTGCCAGCAGCCTAAGGTCCGGGGTTACCTACAATGAGCAGTTCTTC
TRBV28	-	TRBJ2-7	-	CASSFPQGRFEQYF	TGTGCCAGCAGTTTCCCCCAGGGTAGGTTCGAGCAGTACTTC
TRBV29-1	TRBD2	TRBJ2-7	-	CSVELASGRGYEQYF	TGCAGCGTTGAATTGGCTAGCGGGAGGGGCTACGAGCAGTACTTC
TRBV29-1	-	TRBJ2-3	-	CSVRTGTDTQYF	TGCAGCGTCCGGACGGGCACAGATACGCAGTATTTT
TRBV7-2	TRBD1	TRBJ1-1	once	CASSAYRGRVSEAFF	TGTGCCAGCAGCGCATACAGGGGGCGCGTATCTGAAGCTTTCTTT
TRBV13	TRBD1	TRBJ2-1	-	CASSLGRVRTGANEQFF	TGTGCCAGCAGCTTAGGAAGGGTTCGGACAGGGGCCAATGAGCAGTTCTTC
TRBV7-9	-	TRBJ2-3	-	CASSAQALFTDTQYF	TGTGCCAGCAGCGCCCAGGCGCTCTTCACAGATACGCAGTATTTT
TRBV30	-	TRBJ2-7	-	CAWRKGRTYEQYF	TGTGCCTGGAGGAAGGGGAGGACCTACGAGCAGTACTTC
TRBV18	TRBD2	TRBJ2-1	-	CASSPGGVGNNEQFF	TGTGCCAGCTCACCAGGGGGGGTCGGGAACAATGAGCAGTTCTTC